The 15 T cell receptor beta chains below were found in one sample sequenced in a study of T cells in Graves' hyperthyroidism and ophthalmopathy. Amplification of TCR beta CDR3 regions was performed using RNA transcripts as template. The TCR CDR3 was amplified in a first-round RT-PCR using the HTBI primer set. TCRdb itself ran the multiplex PCR reads through MiXCR, one entry per CDR3 protein. Seen here are hundreds of thousands of distinct CDR3 sequences, less than 15% observed once, and the top ten hold roughly 10%. Sequences were obtained from blood. The origin of the receptors is a woman under 30 with Graves' hyperthyroidism.

This clonotype has at least ten counts. This chain links TRBV13 with TRBJ2-5; no clear D gene. The CDR3 runs to 13 residues. From germline, CDR1 is PRHDT and CDR2 FYEKMQ (reference sequence). The ends were cut back, 2 bases at V and 7 bases at J, with 11 bases in the middle. Here the CDR3 reads CASSLTFYGTQYF. The CDR3 DNA follows: TGTGCCAGCAGCTTAACTTTCTATGGGACCCAGTACTTC.

V is TRBV29-1 and J is TRBJ1-5; no firm D call. Germline CDR1 reads SQVTM; CDR2 reads ANQGSEA. CDR3 length equals 13 residues. Trimming pared 0 bases from V and 7 bases from J, leaving 10 bases between. Here the CDR3 DNA reads TGCAGCGTTGAAGAACCCCTCGGCCAGCCCCAGCATTTT. Its translation is CSVEEPLGQPQHF. Full variable domain (missing parts from reference TRBV29-1 and TRBJ1-5): SAVISQKPSRDICQRGTSLTIQCQVDSQVTMMFWYRQQPGQSLTLIATANQGSEATYESGFVIDKFPISRPNLTFSTLTVSNMSPEDSSIYLCSVEEPLGQPQHFGDGTRLSIL.

This clonotype was seen repeatedly, ten times or more. The V and J genes are TRBV27 and TRBJ1-1, with 7 bases matching TRBD1. Per germline, CDR1 MNHEY and CDR2 SMNVEV (reference sequence). The CDR3 has 13 amino acids. V was pared by 6 bases and J by 1 base, with 2 bases of the junction left unmatched. The CDR3 DNA reads as TGTGCCAGCAGAAGGACAGGGAACACTGAAGCTTTCTTT. This codes for CASRRTGNTEAFF.

This chain uses TRBV12-3 or TRBV12-4 with TRBJ1-1; D is possibly TRBD1 (6 bases). This CDR3 comprises 16 residues. The V and J ends lost 6 bases and 3 bases respectively, with 20 bases between them. CDR3 in amino acids: CASREFTMRTDTEAFF. CDR3 coding DNA: TGTGCCAGCAGAGAGTTTACAATGCGGACAGACACTGAAGCTTTCTTT.

For this clonotype: This may be a read error, as it is one base from a much larger clone. The rearrangement joins TRBV6-2 or TRBV6-3 to TRBJ2-1; a weak D match, TRBD2 (6 bases). The V gene's germline CDR1 is MNHEY and CDR2 SVGEGT. The CDR3 covers 17 residues. The CDR3 DNA is TGTGCCGGCAGTTTGGGGCAAGGTGGGGGGTCTTACAATGAGCAGTTCTTC. This encodes CAGSLGQGGGSYNEQFF.

V is TRBV29-1 and J is TRBJ1-2, with 8 bases identical to TRBD1. The CDR3 is 11 residues long. Germline V gene sequence: CDR1 SQVTM, CDR2 ANQGSEA. The CDR3 DNA is TGCGGCGCCGGAAGGGACAGGAGCTACACCTTC. This translates into CGAGRDRSYTF.

This chain links TRBV2 with TRBJ1-5; no clear D. This CDR3 is built from 14 residues. CDR1 and CDR2 (germline): SNHLY, FYNNEI. With 1 base removed from V and 4 bases from J, the gap between germline ends came to 8 bases. In nucleotides, the CDR3 is TGTGCCAGCAGTGAAGGGGCCCTGAATCAGCCCCAGCATTTT. Translation gives CASSEGALNQPQHF.

In this sample, this clonotype turned up a few times. The chain joins TRBV5-1 to TRBJ1-3; D is perhaps TRBD1 (6 bases). CDR1 and CDR2 (germline): SGHRS, YFSETQ. The CDR3 covers 16 residues. V was clipped by 4 bases and J by 0 bases, with 14 bases between them. Here the CDR3 reads CASSLMTGGSGNTIYF. In DNA, the CDR3 is TGCGCCAGCAGCCTAATGACAGGCGGCTCTGGAAACACCATATATTTT.

This clonotype came up many times. This rearrangement joins TRBV20-1 to TRBJ2-7; unclear D gene. The germline V and J ends were trimmed by 3 bases and 2 bases, with 11 bases remaining between them. The CDR3 consists of 13 residues. Germline CDR1 and CDR2: DFQATT and SNEGSKA (reference sequence). CDR3 nucleotide sequence: TGCAGTGCTAGCGGCGCGGCCCCCTACGAGCAGTACTTC. This gives the protein CSASGAAPYEQYF.

The sample holds many counts of this clonotype. The chain recombines TRBV30 with TRBJ1-2; D unclear. CDR3 length equals 11 residues. V shed 2 bases and J shed 8 bases, with 9 bases lying between them. The germline V gene has CDR1 GTSNPN and CDR2 SVGIG (reference sequence). The CDR3 DNA follows: TGTGCCTGGAGTCAGACAAGGGGCTACACCTTC. Translating gives CAWSQTRGYTF.

The chain recombines TRBV13 with TRBJ2-2; D is unresolved. Germline V gives CDR1 PRHDT, CDR2 FYEKMQ (reference sequence). The CDR3 runs to 15 residues. Trimming took off 4 bases at V and 0 bases at J, with 9 bases between the two ends. CDR3 nucleotides: TGTGCCAGCAGCTATCAGAGTTCGAACACCGGGGAGCTGTTTTTT. Translation: CASSYQSSNTGELFF. The variable domain in full, completed from reference TRBV13 and TRBJ2-2, reads AAGVIQSPRHLIKEKRETATLKCYPIPRHDTVYWYQQGPGQDPQFLISFYEKMQSDKGSIPDRFSAQQFSDYHSELNMSSLELGDSALYFCASSYQSSNTGELFFGEGSRLTVL.

The CDR3 here is CASRSRGIEEAFF. The CDR3, as DNA: TGTGCCAGCAGGTCCCGGGGTATTGAGGAGGCTTTCTTT. The gene calls are TRBV5-6 and TRBJ1-1; D not certain. The V gene's germline CDR1 is SGHDT and CDR2 YYEEEE. This CDR3 is 13 amino acids long. V was cut by 5 bases and J by 11 bases, with 19 bases left in between.

V is TRBV12-3 or TRBV12-4 and J is TRBJ2-5; 7 nucleotides align to TRBD1. Losses at the gene ends were 6 bases for V and 4 bases for J; bases not matched to a gene: 11. The CDR3 extends over 15 amino acids. The DNA of the CDR3 is TGTGCCAGCAGGAGACGCGGACAGGCAGGAGAGACCCAGTACTTC. Protein product: CASRRRGQAGETQYF.

This clonotype was recorded a few times. This rearrangement joins TRBV5-6 to TRBJ1-1; the D is unclear. V was pared by 0 bases and J by 5 bases, with 8 bases between. This CDR3 region has 13 residues. Germline values: CDR1 SGHDT, CDR2 YYEEEE. The CDR3 is CASSLEGLTEAFF. CDR3 nucleotides: TGTGCCAGCAGCTTGGAGGGATTGACTGAAGCTTTCTTT.

This clonotype was counted between two and nine times. This rearrangement joins TRBV20-1 to TRBJ2-3, with 8 positions matching TRBD1. This CDR3 has 15 amino acids. Per germline, CDR1 DFQATT and CDR2 SNEGSKA (reference sequence). J was trimmed by 5 bases and V by 0 bases; bases with no gene match: 7. CDR3 residues: CSARDWTGMVDTQYF. In nucleotides, the CDR3 is TGCAGTGCTAGAGATTGGACAGGGATGGTAGATACGCAGTATTTT.